Listed below are T cell receptor beta chains from one sample, sequenced in a study of T-cell reconstitution after alpha-beta-depleted transplantation in children. TCRdb re-called the PCR reads through MiXCR, storing one row per CDR3 protein. Altogether about 98,000 distinct CDR3 sequences are present, 23% being singletons, with the ten largest covering about 22%. This specimen was PBMCs, taken before TCRalphabeta/CD19-depleted stem cell transplant. The source is a boy aged 2 to 10 with acute lymphoblastic leukemia, due to receive a stem cell transplant. CDR3s include the opening cysteine and the closing phenylalanine or tryptophan. The D gene is left open where the match is weak. Clone size is stated in some rows and not others, as once, few, many or a class when expanded.

CDR3nt: TGTGCCAGCAGCTTAAGCGGTCTAGCGGAGACCTACAATGAGCAGTTCTTC; CDR3aa: CASSLSGLAETYNEQFF; d_gene: TRBD2; v_gene: TRBV7-7; abundance: -; j_gene: TRBJ2-1
CDR3nt: TGTGCCAGCAGCCTCGGACTAGCGGGAGGACACTCCTACAATGAGCAGTTCTTC; CDR3aa: CASSLGLAGGHSYNEQFF; d_gene: TRBD2; v_gene: TRBV9; abundance: -; j_gene: TRBJ2-1
CDR3nt: TGTGCCAGCACCGGACAGGCTGACAATGAGCAGTTCTTC; CDR3aa: CASTGQADNEQFF; d_gene: TRBD1; v_gene: TRBV27; abundance: few; j_gene: TRBJ2-1
CDR3nt: TGCGCCAGCAGCCAAGACCCCCCGGGAGGTTCAGAGACCCAGTACTTC; CDR3aa: CASSQDPPGGSETQYF; d_gene: TRBD2; v_gene: TRBV4-1; abundance: few; j_gene: TRBJ2-5
CDR3nt: TGCAGTGCCCCTCCCCCTAGCGGAGGGGCCGCAGATACGCAGTATTTT; CDR3aa: CSAPPPSGGAADTQYF; d_gene: TRBD2; v_gene: TRBV20-1; abundance: many; j_gene: TRBJ2-3
CDR3nt: TGTGCCAGCAGCTTATTTGTCCAGCAGGGCACCGGGGAGCTGTTTTTT; CDR3aa: CASSLFVQQGTGELFF; d_gene: -; v_gene: TRBV5-6; abundance: few; j_gene: TRBJ2-2
CDR3nt: TGCAGTGCTAGAGGCCAGGTCCAGGGGAGCGAGCAGTACTTC; CDR3aa: CSARGQVQGSEQYF; d_gene: -; v_gene: TRBV20-1; abundance: -; j_gene: TRBJ2-7
CDR3nt: TGTGCCAGCAGTAGCGGGGGACCCGCTACAGATACGCAGTATTTT; CDR3aa: CASSSGGPATDTQYF; d_gene: TRBD2; v_gene: TRBV27; abundance: -; j_gene: TRBJ2-3
CDR3nt: TGTGCCAGCAGCCCCGGGACTAGCGTTGGCTATGAGCAGTTCTTC; CDR3aa: CASSPGTSVGYEQFF; d_gene: TRBD2; v_gene: TRBV3-1; abundance: -; j_gene: TRBJ2-1
CDR3nt: TGTGCCAGCAGCCCGAGGGGGGTTTCTTCCGGGGCCAACGTCCTGACTTTC; CDR3aa: CASSPRGVSSGANVLTF; d_gene: -; v_gene: TRBV6-1; abundance: -; j_gene: TRBJ2-6
CDR3nt: TGCAGTGCCAATCACTACGAGCAGTACTTC; CDR3aa: CSANHYEQYF; d_gene: -; v_gene: TRBV20-1; abundance: -; j_gene: TRBJ2-7
CDR3nt: TGCGCCAGCAGCCAAGATTATTCGGTAGGGGATACGCAGTATTTT; CDR3aa: CASSQDYSVGDTQYF; d_gene: -; v_gene: TRBV4-3; abundance: many; j_gene: TRBJ2-3
CDR3nt: TGTGCCAGCAGCGTAGGAGGGGTACTCACCGGGGAGCTGTTTTTT; CDR3aa: CASSVGGVLTGELFF; d_gene: -; v_gene: TRBV9; abundance: few; j_gene: TRBJ2-2
CDR3nt: TGTGCCAGCTCCCCCAACCAGGGAGCCAAAAACATTCAGTACTTC; CDR3aa: CASSPNQGAKNIQYF; d_gene: -; v_gene: TRBV18; abundance: -; j_gene: TRBJ2-4
CDR3nt: TGTGCCAGCAGCCCCGACAGGACCAACACCGGGGAGCTGTTTTTT; CDR3aa: CASSPDRTNTGELFF; d_gene: -; v_gene: TRBV7-2; abundance: -; j_gene: TRBJ2-2
CDR3nt: TGCGCCAGCAGAAGTTACATAGCGGGCTACAATGAGCAGTTCTTC; CDR3aa: CASRSYIAGYNEQFF; d_gene: TRBD2; v_gene: TRBV5-1; abundance: -; j_gene: TRBJ2-1
CDR3nt: TGTGCCAGCAGCTTAGAGTCTCCTGGTGAGCAGTTCTTC; CDR3aa: CASSLESPGEQFF; d_gene: -; v_gene: TRBV7-9; abundance: few; j_gene: TRBJ2-1
CDR3nt: TGCGCCAGCAGCTTGGCTGTGGAACCTAGCGGGAGTAAGCAGTTCTTC; CDR3aa: CASSLAVEPSGSKQFF; d_gene: TRBD2; v_gene: TRBV5-1; abundance: few; j_gene: TRBJ2-1
CDR3nt: TGTGCCAGCTTTAATGCAGGGTGGTGGCGGACTAACTATGGCTACACCTTC; CDR3aa: CASFNAGWWRTNYGYTF; d_gene: -; v_gene: TRBV12-3/TRBV12-4; abundance: -; j_gene: TRBJ1-2
CDR3nt: TGTGCCAGCAGTGACTCTAGCGGGTACAATGAGCAGTTCTTC; CDR3aa: CASSDSSGYNEQFF; d_gene: TRBD2; v_gene: TRBV6-4; abundance: -; j_gene: TRBJ2-1
CDR3nt: TGCAGTGCTACTAGCGGAGGGGACTACAATGAGCAGTTCTTC; CDR3aa: CSATSGGDYNEQFF; d_gene: TRBD2; v_gene: TRBV20-1; abundance: few; j_gene: TRBJ2-1
CDR3nt: TGTGCCAGCAGCAAGTCACGTGCAGGGGGCGATGACACTGAAGCTTTCTTT; CDR3aa: CASSKSRAGGDDTEAFF; d_gene: -; v_gene: TRBV21-1; abundance: -; j_gene: TRBJ1-1
CDR3nt: TGCAGCGTTGGGTTCCAAGAGACCCAGTACTTC; CDR3aa: CSVGFQETQYF; d_gene: -; v_gene: TRBV29-1; abundance: few; j_gene: TRBJ2-5
CDR3nt: TGTGCCAGCAGCTTAGTGTTGCTAGCGGTTGAGCAGTTCTTC; CDR3aa: CASSLVLLAVEQFF; d_gene: TRBD2; v_gene: TRBV7-2; abundance: -; j_gene: TRBJ2-1
CDR3nt: TGTGCCAGCAGCTTAGAGGGCGGGGAGACCCAGTACTTC; CDR3aa: CASSLEGGETQYF; d_gene: -; v_gene: TRBV7-9; abundance: once; j_gene: TRBJ2-5
CDR3nt: TGCAGTGCGATCTTTTCCTACAATGAGCAGTTCTTC; CDR3aa: CSAIFSYNEQFF; d_gene: -; v_gene: TRBV20-1; abundance: many; j_gene: TRBJ2-1
CDR3nt: TGCAGCGTTGGCAGCCCTGAAGCTTTCTTT; CDR3aa: CSVGSPEAFF; d_gene: -; v_gene: TRBV29-1; abundance: -; j_gene: TRBJ1-1
CDR3nt: TGTGCCAGCAGCCAACTAGCAGATACGCAGTATTTT; CDR3aa: CASSQLADTQYF; d_gene: -; v_gene: TRBV11-1; abundance: once; j_gene: TRBJ2-3
CDR3nt: TGCGCCAGCAGCTTGTCTAGCGGAGGGGCCAATGAGCAGTTCTTC; CDR3aa: CASSLSSGGANEQFF; d_gene: TRBD2; v_gene: TRBV5-1; abundance: many; j_gene: TRBJ2-1
CDR3nt: TGCAGCGGGATAGCCCTTGACCTGGAGCAGTACTTC; CDR3aa: CSGIALDLEQYF; d_gene: -; v_gene: TRBV29-1; abundance: few; j_gene: TRBJ2-7
CDR3nt: TGTGCCAGCAGCGCTAGCGGGAGGCCCTACGAGCAGTACTTC; CDR3aa: CASSASGRPYEQYF; d_gene: TRBD2; v_gene: TRBV9; abundance: once; j_gene: TRBJ2-7
CDR3nt: TGCAGCGTTCTTTATAGCGGAGGGACCATATCCTACGAGCAGTACTTC; CDR3aa: CSVLYSGGTISYEQYF; d_gene: -; v_gene: TRBV29-1; abundance: few; j_gene: TRBJ2-7
CDR3nt: TGTGCCAGCAGCCCGACTAGCGGGAGAACCTACAATGAGCAGTTCTTC; CDR3aa: CASSPTSGRTYNEQFF; d_gene: TRBD2; v_gene: TRBV2; abundance: -; j_gene: TRBJ2-1
CDR3nt: TGTGCCAGCAGTTTTAGCGGGAGGGGTAACACCGGGGAGCTGTTTTTT; CDR3aa: CASSFSGRGNTGELFF; d_gene: TRBD2; v_gene: TRBV28; abundance: few; j_gene: TRBJ2-2
CDR3nt: TGTGCCAGCAGCTTAGCAGCTAGCGGACCTTACAATGAGCAGTTCTTC; CDR3aa: CASSLAASGPYNEQFF; d_gene: TRBD2; v_gene: TRBV7-9; abundance: -; j_gene: TRBJ2-1
CDR3nt: TGCGCCAGCAGCTGGGGCCAGGGGAGCACCGGGGAGCTGTTTTTT; CDR3aa: CASSWGQGSTGELFF; d_gene: -; v_gene: TRBV5-1; abundance: -; j_gene: TRBJ2-2
CDR3nt: TGCGCCAGCAGCCAGGACCGGGGAGACTCCCGCGGTCCCCTCCACTTT; CDR3aa: CASSQDRGDSRGPLHF; d_gene: -; v_gene: TRBV4-1; abundance: -; j_gene: TRBJ1-6
CDR3nt: TGCGCCAGCAGTGAGTTACAGGGAGGCAATGAGCAGTTCTTC; CDR3aa: CASSELQGGNEQFF; d_gene: -; v_gene: TRBV10-2; abundance: -; j_gene: TRBJ2-1
CDR3nt: TGTGCCAGCAGCTTAAAGGGGACAGATACGCAGTATTTT; CDR3aa: CASSLKGTDTQYF; d_gene: -; v_gene: TRBV7-2; abundance: many; j_gene: TRBJ2-3
CDR3nt: TGTGCCATCAGTGGGCAAGCCGATCAGCCCCAGCATTTT; CDR3aa: CAISGQADQPQHF; d_gene: -; v_gene: TRBV10-3; abundance: -; j_gene: TRBJ1-5
CDR3nt: TGTGCCAGCAGCCCCCGGACAGGGATGAACACTGAAGCTTTCTTT; CDR3aa: CASSPRTGMNTEAFF; d_gene: TRBD1; v_gene: TRBV7-2; abundance: -; j_gene: TRBJ1-1
CDR3nt: TGCAGTGCTAGAGATCTACGCCTAGCGGGAGGAAACACCGGGGAGCTGTTTTTT; CDR3aa: CSARDLRLAGGNTGELFF; d_gene: TRBD2; v_gene: TRBV20-1; abundance: -; j_gene: TRBJ2-2
CDR3nt: TGTGCCAGCAGTCTCGACAGTACCAATGAAAAACTGTTTTTT; CDR3aa: CASSLDSTNEKLFF; d_gene: -; v_gene: TRBV12-3/TRBV12-4; abundance: -; j_gene: TRBJ1-4
CDR3nt: TGTGCCAGCCAAGGGACCACTAAGCCAACCTCCTACAATGAGCAGTTCTTC; CDR3aa: CASQGTTKPTSYNEQFF; d_gene: -; v_gene: TRBV2; abundance: many; j_gene: TRBJ2-1
CDR3nt: TGTGCCAGCAGTGATCCTAGCTGGGGAGAGCAGTTCTTC; CDR3aa: CASSDPSWGEQFF; d_gene: -; v_gene: TRBV6-1; abundance: few; j_gene: TRBJ2-1
CDR3nt: TGCGCCAGCAGCTTGAAGTTATCTGGAGGGGGGAAAAATGAGCAGTTCTTC; CDR3aa: CASSLKLSGGGKNEQFF; d_gene: -; v_gene: TRBV5-1; abundance: -; j_gene: TRBJ2-1
CDR3nt: TGCGCCAGAAGCCGAGAACCTCGGGGTTCCAATTCACCCCTCCACTTT; CDR3aa: CARSREPRGSNSPLHF; d_gene: -; v_gene: TRBV5-1; abundance: few; j_gene: TRBJ1-6
CDR3nt: TGCAGTGCTAGAGATGCCGACAGGGGTGGGGAAAAACTGTTTTTT; CDR3aa: CSARDADRGGEKLFF; d_gene: TRBD1; v_gene: TRBV20-1; abundance: few; j_gene: TRBJ1-4
CDR3nt: TGCGCCAGCAGCTTCAATCTTAGAAGCGGAGGAATTGAGACCCAGTACTTC; CDR3aa: CASSFNLRSGGIETQYF; d_gene: -; v_gene: TRBV5-1; abundance: many; j_gene: TRBJ2-5
CDR3nt: TGTGCCAGCAGTGGGCCCGAGGGACGGATCAATTCACCCCTCCACTTT; CDR3aa: CASSGPEGRINSPLHF; d_gene: -; v_gene: TRBV28; abundance: -; j_gene: TRBJ1-6